This T cell receptor (beta chain) was sequenced during a study of cytomegalovirus exposure and HLA in healthy donors. Overall study results and limits: Donors were assumed by presence/absence analyses to have roughly uniform sequencing depth.

It was with 60 Vbeta and 13 Jbeta primers that the PCR ran. Sequencing used immunoSEQ multiplex PCR; TCRdb keeps in-frame clones, though not all of them. The profile shows 110,000 or so clones, under 90% of them singletons. Trimming pared 0 bases from V and 5 bases from J, leaving 11 bases between. CDR1 SGHRS and CDR2 YFSETQ come from the germline V gene. CDR3 size: 14 residues. As regards this clone: Its antigen is unknown. Distinct nucleotide sequences in the sample also encode this CDR3.

Material for sequencing was PBMCs. The TCR originated in a woman in her thirties in good health and CMV-seronegative. The chain uses TRBV5-1 and TRBJ2-5, with a weak D call TRBD1 (6 bases). The CDR3 bases are TGCGCCAGCAGCTTGGGGGGGCGGAGGGAGACCCAGTACTTC. As protein: CASSLGGRRETQYF. The full variable domain, with the rest looked up from reference TRBV5-1 and TRBJ2-5, is KAGVTQTPRYLIKTRGQQVTLSCSPISGHRSVSWYQQTPGQGLQFLFEYFSETQRNKGNFPGRFSGRQFSNSRSEMNVSTLELGDSALYLCASSLGGRRETQYFGPGTRLLVL.